The 23 T cell receptor beta chains reported below all come from one sample, sequenced in a study of blood T cell repertoires in COVID-19. Sequenced by immunoSEQ multiplex PCR; TCRdb stores in-frame clones only, minus some. The data show 150,000 to 180,000 clones, roughly 80% seen once. Source material: peripheral blood. These receptors all come from a woman older than 75 with acute or convalescent COVID-19.

The rearrangement uses TRBV24-1 and TRBJ1-5; D is unclear. V was pared by 7 bases and J by 8 bases, with 14 bases between. CDR3 length: 13 amino acids. CDR1 is KGHDR, CDR2 SFDVKD, per germline. In nucleotides, the CDR3 is TGTGCCACCAGGGGCGGGGTCGAGGAGCCCCAGCATTTT. Translation gives CATRGGVEEPQHF.

The V and J genes are TRBV29-1 and TRBJ2-4; 7 bases agree with TRBD1. J was trimmed by 1 base and V by 6 bases; bases with no gene match: 6. CDR1 is SQVTM, CDR2 ANQGSEA, per germline. The CDR3 has 14 amino acids. CDR3 region: CSVKTGNAKNIQYF. As DNA, the CDR3 is TGCAGCGTAAAGACAGGGAATGCCAAAAACATTCAGTACTTC.

The rearrangement uses TRBV5-1 and TRBJ1-2, with 8 bases aligning to TRBD1. The J segment lost 8 bases and the V segment lost 4 bases, leaving 7 bases of the junction unmatched. Looked up from germline, CDR1 is SGHRS and CDR2 is YFSETQ. The length of the CDR3 is 13 residues. The CDR3 is CASSVDRGGGYTF. The CDR3 region has the DNA TGCGCCAGCAGCGTAGACAGGGGTGGAGGCTACACCTTC.

This clone was detected only once. The rearrangement links TRBV18 to TRBJ1-5, with D possibly matching TRBD1 (6 bases). CDR3 length equals 14 residues. Per germline, CDR1 KGHSH and CDR2 LQKENI. Trimming took 3 bases from V and 3 from J, leaving 9 bases between them. DNA of the CDR3: TGTGCCAGCTCACCGACAGGTAACAATCAGCCCCAGCATTTT. Translated, it gives CASSPTGNNQPQHF.

The gene calls are TRBV23-1 and TRBJ2-6; 8 bases are a match to TRBD1. TRBV23-1 is annotated as an ORF whose role is uncertain. V was pared by 7 bases and J by 2 bases, with 1 base of the junction left unmatched. The length of the CDR3 is 14 residues. The CDR3 DNA follows: TGCGCCAGCACACAGGGGGCTGGGGCCAACGTCCTGACTTTC. Translation gives CASTQGAGANVLTF.

The chain recombines TRBV19 with TRBJ1-2; D is possibly TRBD1 (5 bases). The germline V gene has CDR1 LNHDA and CDR2 SQIVND (reference sequence). V lost 5 bases and J lost 4, with 20 bases in between. The CDR3 covers 16 residues. DNA of the CDR3: TGTGCCAGTAGTCCCCACGGGGGGGGTCTAGGCTATGGCTACACCTTC. Amino acid sequence: CASSPHGGGLGYGYTF.

The V call is TRBV5-6, the J call TRBJ1-3; D possibly corresponds to TRBD1 (5 bases). The CDR3 spans 16 residues. Germline V gene lookup returns CDR1 SGHDT and CDR2 YYEEEE. Trimming pared 4 bases from V and 4 bases from J, leaving 18 bases between. CDR3 amino acids: CASSSVGVVEGNTIYF. CDR3 coding DNA: TGTGCCAGCAGCAGCGTAGGGGTTGTTGAGGGAAACACCATATATTTT. The full variable domain, rest sourced from reference TRBV5-6 and TRBJ1-3, is DAGVTQSPTHLIKTRGQQVTLRCSPKSGHDTVSWYQQALGQGPQFIFQYYEEEERQRGNFPDRFSGHQFPNYSSELNVNALLLGDSALYLCASSSVGVVEGNTIYFGEGSWLTVV.

The chain carries TRBV7-8 and TRBJ2-7, with 10 bases that match TRBD2. Germline V gene data show CDR1 as SGHVS and CDR2 as FQNEAQ. This CDR3 has 17 amino acids. The V and J ends lost 0 bases and 6 bases, in that order; junction bases with no gene match: 11. CDR3 DNA sequence: TGTGCCAGCAGCTTAGCGCTTAGTGCTAGCGGGAGACTCGAGCAGTACTTC. Its translation is CASSLALSASGRLEQYF.

This clone has more than one count but fewer than ten. The rearrangement links TRBV19 to TRBJ2-3; TRBD1 agrees at 7 bases. The V segment lost 8 bases and the J segment 3 bases; nucleotides outside the gene matches: 8. CDR3 length: 14 amino acids. Germline CDR1 LNHDA, CDR2 SQIVND (reference sequence). The CDR3 is CASRRQGGTDTQYF. CDR3 sequence (DNA): TGTGCCAGTCGTCGACAGGGTGGGACAGATACGCAGTATTTT.

In this sample, this clone turned up a few times. The chain links TRBV5-1 to TRBJ2-1; TRBD2 matches 10 bases. Germline loops: CDR1 SGHRS, CDR2 YFSETQ. After removal of 4 bases from V and 4 bases from J, the junction contained 11 bases not matched to a gene. The CDR3 sequence is 17 residues long. The CDR3 DNA is TGCGCCAGCAGCCCCAACGCCGGGACTAGCGTTTACAATGAGCAGTTCTTC. Its translation is CASSPNAGTSVYNEQFF.

The CDR3 here is CASSKGSLRGPRCYEQYF. CDR3 DNA sequence: TGTGCCAGCAGCAAAGGTAGCCTCAGGGGTCCTCGCTGCTACGAGCAGTACTTC. The V gene is TRBV21-1, the J gene TRBJ2-7; the table's D call TRBD1 went unverified against the DNA. TRBV21-1 is recorded as a pseudogene. This CDR3 comprises 18 residues.

V usage is TRBV11-3 and J usage is TRBJ2-2; tentatively, D is TRBD1 (6 bases). Germline CDR1 and CDR2: SGHNT and YENEEA. CDR3 length: 13 amino acids. Trimming stripped 5 bases from V and 6 bases from J, with 10 bases between. The CDR3 nucleotides are TGTGCCAGCAGCCCTAACAGGGCCGGGGAGCTGTTTTTT. It yields the protein CASSPNRAGELFF.

This sequence joins TRBV14 and TRBJ1-6; possibly TRBD1 for D (5 bases). V lost 2 bases to trimming and J lost 6 bases, with 11 bases between them. Per germline, CDR1 SGHDN and CDR2 FVKESK. This CDR3 is built from 15 residues. DNA for the CDR3: TGTGCCAGCAGCCAACTTACTGGGGCTAATTCACCCCTCCACTTT. Its protein product is CASSQLTGANSPLHF.

This chain joins TRBV19 and TRBJ1-2; D is undetermined. The CDR3 consists of 14 residues. The V gene lost 5 bases and the J gene lost 0 bases, with 10 bases spanning the gap. Germline V gives CDR1 LNHDA, CDR2 SQIVND (reference sequence). The CDR3 region is CASSADLANYGYTF. The CDR3 nucleotides are TGTGCCAGTAGTGCTGACTTAGCTAACTATGGCTACACCTTC.

The chain carries TRBV7-2 and TRBJ1-3; D might be TRBD1 (6 bases). The V gene lost 5 bases and the J gene lost 4 bases, with 9 bases spanning the gap. There are 13 residues in the CDR3. Germline V gives CDR1 SGHTA, CDR2 FQGNSA. This CDR3 is CASSPGVGNTIYF. The CDR3 DNA reads as TGTGCCAGCAGCCCAGGGGTGGGAAACACCATATATTTT.

This clone has only a few counts. V and J are TRBV11-1 and TRBJ1-3; D uncertain. The V and J ends lost 4 bases and 0 bases respectively, with 13 bases between them. Germline assignment: CDR1 SGHAT and CDR2 FQDESV (reference sequence). The CDR3 consists of 16 residues. The CDR3 DNA reads as TGTGCCAGCAGCTCCCATCCGGGAGTCTCTGGAAACACCATATATTTT. Amino acid sequence: CASSSHPGVSGNTIYF.

This chain uses TRBV18 with TRBJ2-7; D possibly corresponds to TRBD1 (6 bases). Germline CDR1 and CDR2: KGHSH and LQKENI. The germline V and J ends were trimmed by 2 bases and 3 bases, with 14 bases remaining between them. The CDR3 is made up of 15 amino acids. CDR3 loop: CASSPNGQTVYEQYF. CDR3 DNA sequence: TGTGCCAGCTCACCAAATGGACAGACTGTCTACGAGCAGTACTTC.

The chain uses TRBV9 and TRBJ2-2; TRBD2 matches at 8 bases. J was trimmed by 4 bases and V by 2 bases; bases with no gene match: 4. The CDR3 has 15 residues. CDR1 is SGDLS, CDR2 YYNGEE, per germline. CDR3 residues: CASSVRSGSTGELFF. CDR3 bases: TGTGCCAGCAGCGTGCGAAGCGGGAGCACCGGGGAGCTGTTTTTT.

The chain recombines TRBV2 with TRBJ1-3; D not certain. The CDR3 consists of 14 residues. V gave up 8 bases and J gave up 0 bases, with 11 bases separating them. The germline CDR1 and CDR2 sequences are SNHLY and FYNNEI. The CDR3 DNA is TGTGCCAGCGCTAAGTTGTACTCTGGAAACACCATATATTTT. Encoded protein: CASAKLYSGNTIYF.

The chain joins TRBV27 to TRBJ2-2; TRBD1 matches at 10 bases. Germline-derived CDR1 and CDR2 are MNHEY and SMNVEV (reference sequence). Germline trimming cut 4 bases from V and 3 bases from J; bases unmatched to any gene: 2. There are 15 residues in the CDR3. Here the CDR3 reads CASSSGTGDTGELFF. The CDR3 DNA follows: TGTGCCAGCAGTTCTGGGACAGGGGACACCGGGGAGCTGTTTTTT.

The CDR3: CASSLAGATGEQFF. CDR3 nucleotide sequence: TGTGCCAGCAGCTTAGCGGGGGCTACAGGTGAGCAGTTCTTC. The chain couples TRBV7-2 to TRBJ2-1, with D possibly being TRBD1 (6 bases). V lost 0 bases, J lost 9 bases, and 12 bases lay in between. The germline V gene encodes CDR1 SGHTA and CDR2 FQGNSA. This CDR3 is 14 amino acids long.

V is TRBV10-3 and J is TRBJ2-1, with 8 bases aligning to TRBD1. The CDR3 is 16 amino acids. Germline CDR1 ENHRY, CDR2 SYGVKD. The V and J ends lost 2 bases and 5 bases, in that order; junction bases with no gene match: 8. The CDR3 is CAISERTGLGNNEQFF. In DNA form, the CDR3 reads TGTGCCATCAGTGAGCGGACAGGGTTAGGGAACAATGAGCAGTTCTTC.

This chain uses TRBV12-5 with TRBJ2-1; possibly TRBD2 for D (7 bases). The CDR3 is 15 residues long. Germline assignment: CDR1 LGHNT and CDR2 FRNRAP. The V end lost 4 bases, the J end lost 6 bases, and 16 bases lay between the germline ends. The CDR3 bases are TGTGCTAGTGGTTCGGGGGGCCTTATAGGCAATGAGCAGTTCTTC. It codes for CASGSGGLIGNEQFF.